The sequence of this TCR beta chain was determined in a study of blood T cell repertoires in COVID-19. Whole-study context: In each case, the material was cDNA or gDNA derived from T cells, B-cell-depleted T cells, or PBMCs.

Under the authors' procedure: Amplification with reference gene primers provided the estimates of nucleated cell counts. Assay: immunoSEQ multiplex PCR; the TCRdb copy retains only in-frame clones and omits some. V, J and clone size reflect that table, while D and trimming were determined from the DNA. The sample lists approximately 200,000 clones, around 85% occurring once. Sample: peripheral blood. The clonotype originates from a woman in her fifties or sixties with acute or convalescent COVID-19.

CDR3 DNA: TGTGCCACCAGTCAGGGGCATCTTCTCGTAGCCAAAAACATTCAGTACTTC. Amino acids: CATSQGHLLVAKNIQYF. The rearrangement links TRBV15 to TRBJ2-4, with D possibly being TRBD1 (6 bases). Deletions cut 6 bases from V and 0 bases from J, with 18 bases between. Germline CDR1 reads LNHNV; CDR2 reads YYDKDF (reference sequence). This CDR3 is 17 amino acids long.